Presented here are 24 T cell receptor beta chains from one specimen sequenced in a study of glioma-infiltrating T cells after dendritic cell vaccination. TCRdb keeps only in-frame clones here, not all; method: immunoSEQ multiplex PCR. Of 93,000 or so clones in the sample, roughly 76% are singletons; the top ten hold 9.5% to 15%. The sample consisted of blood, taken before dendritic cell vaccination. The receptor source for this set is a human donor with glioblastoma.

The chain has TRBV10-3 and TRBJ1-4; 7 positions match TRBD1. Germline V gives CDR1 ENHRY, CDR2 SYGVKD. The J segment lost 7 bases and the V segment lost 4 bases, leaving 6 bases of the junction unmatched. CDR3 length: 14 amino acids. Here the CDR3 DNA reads TGTGCCATCAGTGGGGGACAGCGCGGTGAAAAACTGTTTTTT. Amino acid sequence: CAISGGQRGEKLFF.

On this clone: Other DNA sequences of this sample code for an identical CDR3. CDR3 sequence reads: CASSLVGQGSYNEQFF. CDR3 DNA: TGTGCCAGCAGTCTAGTCGGACAGGGGTCATACAATGAGCAGTTCTTC. V is TRBV28 and J is TRBJ2-1, with 9 bases that match TRBD1. Germline V CDR1 and CDR2: MDHEN, SYDVKM. The V and J ends lost 5 bases and 4 bases, in that order; junction bases with no gene match: 9. The CDR3 length is 16 residues.

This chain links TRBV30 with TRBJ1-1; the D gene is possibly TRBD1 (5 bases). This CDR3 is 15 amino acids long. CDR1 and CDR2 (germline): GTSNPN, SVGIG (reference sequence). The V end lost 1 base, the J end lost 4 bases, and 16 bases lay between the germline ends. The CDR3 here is CAWSGLAGDTTEAFF. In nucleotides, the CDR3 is TGTGCCTGGAGTGGCCTTGCGGGGGATACCACTGAAGCTTTCTTT.

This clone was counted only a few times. The CDR3 region is CAIRGEGTEAFF. CDR3 sequence (DNA): TGTGCCATCAGGGGGGAGGGGACTGAAGCTTTCTTT. The chain employs TRBV10-3 and TRBJ1-1, with D possibly being TRBD1 (5 bases). Germline values: CDR1 ENHRY, CDR2 SYGVKD. The V end lost 6 bases, the J end lost 5 bases, and 10 bases lay between the germline ends. The CDR3 is made up of 12 amino acids.

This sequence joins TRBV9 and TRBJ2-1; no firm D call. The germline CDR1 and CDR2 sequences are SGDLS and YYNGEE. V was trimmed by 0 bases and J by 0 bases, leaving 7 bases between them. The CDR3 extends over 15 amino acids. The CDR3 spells CASSVGVSSYNEQFF. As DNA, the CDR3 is TGTGCCAGCAGCGTAGGTGTCAGCTCCTACAATGAGCAGTTCTTC.

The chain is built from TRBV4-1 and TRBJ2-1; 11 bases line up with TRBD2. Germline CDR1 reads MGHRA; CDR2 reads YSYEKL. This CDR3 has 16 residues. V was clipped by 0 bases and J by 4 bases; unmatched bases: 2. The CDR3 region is CASSQDIAGGYNEQFF. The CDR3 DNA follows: TGCGCCAGCAGCCAAGATATAGCGGGGGGGTACAATGAGCAGTTCTTC.

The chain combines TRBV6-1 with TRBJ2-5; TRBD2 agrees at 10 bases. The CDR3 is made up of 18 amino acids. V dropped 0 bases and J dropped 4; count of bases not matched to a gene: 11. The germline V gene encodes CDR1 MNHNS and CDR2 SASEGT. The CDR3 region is CASSEAPLAGVLGETQYF. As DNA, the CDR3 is TGTGCCAGCAGTGAAGCGCCTCTAGCGGGGGTCCTGGGAGAGACCCAGTACTTC.

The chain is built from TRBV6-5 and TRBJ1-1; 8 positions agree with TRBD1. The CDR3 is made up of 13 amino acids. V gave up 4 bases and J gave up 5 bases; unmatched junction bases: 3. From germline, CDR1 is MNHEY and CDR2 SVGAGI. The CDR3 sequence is CASSWTGKTEAFF. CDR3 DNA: TGTGCCAGCAGTTGGACAGGGAAGACTGAAGCTTTCTTT.

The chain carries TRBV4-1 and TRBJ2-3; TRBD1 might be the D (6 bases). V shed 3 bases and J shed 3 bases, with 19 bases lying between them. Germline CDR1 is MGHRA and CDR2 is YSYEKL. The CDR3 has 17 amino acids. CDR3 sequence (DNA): TGCGCCAGCAGCCACCCCTCGCAGGGGCGTCGGACAGATACGCAGTATTTT. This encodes CASSHPSQGRRTDTQYF.

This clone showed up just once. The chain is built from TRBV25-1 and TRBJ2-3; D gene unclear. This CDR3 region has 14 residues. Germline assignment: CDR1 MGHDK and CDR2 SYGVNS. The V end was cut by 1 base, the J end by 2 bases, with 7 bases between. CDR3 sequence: CASSELEYTDTQYF. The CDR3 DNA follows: TGTGCCAGCAGTGAATTGGAGTACACAGATACGCAGTATTTT.

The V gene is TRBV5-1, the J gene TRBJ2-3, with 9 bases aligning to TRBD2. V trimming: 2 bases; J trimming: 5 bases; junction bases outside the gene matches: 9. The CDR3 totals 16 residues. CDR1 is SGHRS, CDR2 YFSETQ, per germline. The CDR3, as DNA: TGCGCCAGCAGCTTAGAGGCGGGGGGGCCCGGAGATACGCAGTATTTT. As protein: CASSLEAGGPGDTQYF. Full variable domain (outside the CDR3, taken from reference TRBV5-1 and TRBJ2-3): KAGVTQTPRYLIKTRGQQVTLSCSPISGHRSVSWYQQTPGQGLQFLFEYFSETQRNKGNFPGRFSGRQFSNSRSEMNVSTLELGDSALYLCASSLEAGGPGDTQYFGPGTRLTVL.

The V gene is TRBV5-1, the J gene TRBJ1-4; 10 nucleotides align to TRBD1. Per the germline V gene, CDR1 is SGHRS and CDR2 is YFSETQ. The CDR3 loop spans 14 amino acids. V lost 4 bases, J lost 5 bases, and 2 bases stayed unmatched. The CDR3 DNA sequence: TGCGCCAGCAGCACGGGACAGGGGAATGAAAAACTGTTTTTT. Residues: CASSTGQGNEKLFF.

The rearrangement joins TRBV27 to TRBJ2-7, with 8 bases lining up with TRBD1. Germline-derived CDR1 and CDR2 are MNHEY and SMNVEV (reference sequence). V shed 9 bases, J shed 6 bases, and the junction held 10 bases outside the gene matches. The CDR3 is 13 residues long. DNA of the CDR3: TGTGCCAGTTGCCTCGGGACAGGCACCGAGCAGTACTTC. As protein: CASCLGTGTEQYF.

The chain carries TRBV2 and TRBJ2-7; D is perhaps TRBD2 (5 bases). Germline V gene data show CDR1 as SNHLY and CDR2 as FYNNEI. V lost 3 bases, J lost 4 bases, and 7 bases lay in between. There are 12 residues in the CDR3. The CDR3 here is CASSEDWYEQYF. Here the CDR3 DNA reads TGTGCCAGCAGTGAGGACTGGTACGAGCAGTACTTC.

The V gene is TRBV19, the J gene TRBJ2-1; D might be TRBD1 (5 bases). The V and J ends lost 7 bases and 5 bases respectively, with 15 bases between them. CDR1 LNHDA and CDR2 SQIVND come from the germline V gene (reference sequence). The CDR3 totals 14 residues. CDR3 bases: TGTGCCAGTAACTCAGCAGGGATCAACAATGAGCAGTTCTTC. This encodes CASNSAGINNEQFF.

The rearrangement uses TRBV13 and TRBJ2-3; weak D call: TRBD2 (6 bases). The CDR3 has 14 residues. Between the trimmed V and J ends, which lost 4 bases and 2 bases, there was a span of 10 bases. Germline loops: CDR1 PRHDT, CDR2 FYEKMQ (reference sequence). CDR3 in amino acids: CASSWGLITDTQYF. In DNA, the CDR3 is TGTGCCAGCAGCTGGGGACTCATCACAGATACGCAGTATTTT.

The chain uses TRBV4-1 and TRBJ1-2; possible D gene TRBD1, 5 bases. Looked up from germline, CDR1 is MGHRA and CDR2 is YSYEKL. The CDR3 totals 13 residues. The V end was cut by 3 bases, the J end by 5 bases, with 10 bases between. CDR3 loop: CASSQGTPYGYTF. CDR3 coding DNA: TGCGCCAGCAGCCAGGGGACTCCATATGGCTACACCTTC.

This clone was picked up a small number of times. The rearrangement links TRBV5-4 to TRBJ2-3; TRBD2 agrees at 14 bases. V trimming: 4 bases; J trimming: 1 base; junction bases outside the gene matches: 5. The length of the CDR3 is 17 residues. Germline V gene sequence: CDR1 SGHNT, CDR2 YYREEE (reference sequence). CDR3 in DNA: TGTGCCAGCAGCCTACGGGGACTAGCGGGGGGCACAGATACGCAGTATTTT. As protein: CASSLRGLAGGTDTQYF.

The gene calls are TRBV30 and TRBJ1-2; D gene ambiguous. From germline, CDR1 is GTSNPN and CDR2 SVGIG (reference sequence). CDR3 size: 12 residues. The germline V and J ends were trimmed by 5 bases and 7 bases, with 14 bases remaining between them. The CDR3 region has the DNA TGTGCCTGGGGCGGGTTGATCCTTGGCTACACCTTC. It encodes CAWGGLILGYTF.

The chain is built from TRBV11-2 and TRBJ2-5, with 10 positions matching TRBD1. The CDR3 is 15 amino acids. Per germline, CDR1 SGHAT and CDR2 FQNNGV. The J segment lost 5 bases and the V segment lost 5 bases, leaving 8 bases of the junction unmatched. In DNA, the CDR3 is TGTGCCAGCAGCCCCCGAGGGACAGGGGAGGAGACCCAGTACTTC. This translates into CASSPRGTGEETQYF.

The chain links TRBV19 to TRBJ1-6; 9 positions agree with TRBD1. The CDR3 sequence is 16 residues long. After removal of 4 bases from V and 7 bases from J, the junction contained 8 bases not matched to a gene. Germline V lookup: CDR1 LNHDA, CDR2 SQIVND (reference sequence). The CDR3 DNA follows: TGTGCCAGTAGTACGCACGTGGACAGGGGCAATTCACCCCTCCACTTT. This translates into CASSTHVDRGNSPLHF.

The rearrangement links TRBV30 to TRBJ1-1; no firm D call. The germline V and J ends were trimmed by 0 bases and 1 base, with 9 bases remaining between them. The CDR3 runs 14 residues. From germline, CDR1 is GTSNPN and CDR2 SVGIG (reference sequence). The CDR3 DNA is TGTGCCTGGAGTGTTTGGCAGGCGAACACTGAAGCTTTCTTT. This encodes CAWSVWQANTEAFF.

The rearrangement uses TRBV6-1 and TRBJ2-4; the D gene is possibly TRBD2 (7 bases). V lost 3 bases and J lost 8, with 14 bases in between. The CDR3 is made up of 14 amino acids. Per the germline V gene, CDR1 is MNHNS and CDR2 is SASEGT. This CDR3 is CASSEGGEGDIQYF. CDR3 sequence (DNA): TGTGCCAGCAGTGAGGGGGGGGAGGGGGACATTCAGTACTTC.

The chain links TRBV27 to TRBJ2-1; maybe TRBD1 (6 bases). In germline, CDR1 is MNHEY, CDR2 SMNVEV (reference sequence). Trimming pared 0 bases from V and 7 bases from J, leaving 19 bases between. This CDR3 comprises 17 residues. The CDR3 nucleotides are TGTGCCAGCAGTTTATCGTCCTTGGACAGAGGCAAAAATGAGCAGTTCTTC. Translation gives CASSLSSLDRGKNEQFF.